This T cell receptor beta chain was obtained from a study of PD-1 blockade in mismatch repair-deficient tumors (dated by TCRdb to about 2017). Background for the entire study: Between late 2013 and September 2016, some 92 consecutive patients with about a dozen mismatch repair-deficient cancer types, all previously treated and progressing, were enrolled in the trial. Tumor-associated T cell clones in the peripheral blood of patients responding to PD-1 blockade were tracked using deep sequencing of TCR CDR3 regions.

The CDR3 numbers 15 residues from cysteine through phenylalanine. CDR3 DNA is the only sequence kept; it has 45 bases, read in frame from the first base. Ends trimmed: V by 2 bases, J by 5 bases; bases unmatched to a gene: 8. Based on the germline V gene, the CDR1 and CDR2 sequences are SGHDT and YYEEEE. Libraries were prepared through the immunoSEQ multiplex PCR assay. TCRdb obtained this table from immuneACCESS and retained in-frame rearrangements with V and J assigned. These tables miss some clones; where compared with another copy, unresolved V genes account for less than half of the shortfall, and the remainder is unexplained. The sample data list around 100,000 clones, and roughly four fifths of these were observed just once. The ten largest account for around 6.9% of the sample. On this clone itself: Its antigen remains undetermined. No clone much larger than this one lies a single base away; base qualities are absent.

Mismatch repair deficiency in every enrolled patient was established by polymerase chain reaction or immunohistochemistry. A few patients who responded to pembrolizumab therapy underwent TCR sequencing. The phase II trial prospectively evaluated PD-1 blockade with pembrolizumab in advanced mismatch repair-deficient cancers, independent of tissue of origin. Serial peripheral blood T cell samples were collected before and at multiple times after starting PD-1 blockade. The timing of each blood sample was reported as weeks after the first dose of pembrolizumab. General study outcomes and caveats: Clones residing in the tumor, which were often undetectable in blood before treatment, expanded quickly after pembrolizumab and then contracted, generally before radiologic responses.

Here the sequenced sample was peripheral blood, taken less than 37 weeks after starting pembrolizumab. This chain joins TRBV5-6 to TRBJ2-7; TRBD1 matches 9 bases in the middle. The receptor's source is an adult with mismatch repair-deficient cancer. The CDR3 in this case is CASSFLGTGSHEQYF. DNA sequence: TGTGCCAGCAGCTTTCTCGGGACAGGGTCCCACGAGCAGTACTTC. Supplemented by the reference TRBV5-6 and TRBJ2-7 proteins around the CDR3, the complete variable domain is DAGVTQSPTHLIKTRGQQVTLRCSPKSGHDTVSWYQQALGQGPQFIFQYYEEEERQRGNFPDRFSGHQFPNYSSELNVNALLLGDSALYLCASSFLGTGSHEQYFGPGTRLTVT.